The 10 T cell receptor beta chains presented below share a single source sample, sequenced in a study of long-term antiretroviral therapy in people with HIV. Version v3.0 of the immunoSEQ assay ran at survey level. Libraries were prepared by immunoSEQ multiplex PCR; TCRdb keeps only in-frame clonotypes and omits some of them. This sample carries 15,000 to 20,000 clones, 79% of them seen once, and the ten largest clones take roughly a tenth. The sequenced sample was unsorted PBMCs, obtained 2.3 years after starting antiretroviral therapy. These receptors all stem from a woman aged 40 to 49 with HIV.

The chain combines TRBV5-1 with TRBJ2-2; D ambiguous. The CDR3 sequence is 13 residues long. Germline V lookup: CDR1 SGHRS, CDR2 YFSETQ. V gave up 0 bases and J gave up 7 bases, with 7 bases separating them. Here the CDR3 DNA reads TGCGCCAGCAGCTTGGCGTCTAGCGGGGAGCTGTTTTTT. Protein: CASSLASSGELFF.

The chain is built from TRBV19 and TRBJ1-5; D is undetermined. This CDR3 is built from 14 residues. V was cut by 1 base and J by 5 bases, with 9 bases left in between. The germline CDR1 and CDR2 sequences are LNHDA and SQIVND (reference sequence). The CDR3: CASSIGHRDQPQHF. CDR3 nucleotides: TGTGCCAGTAGTATAGGCCATAGGGATCAGCCCCAGCATTTT. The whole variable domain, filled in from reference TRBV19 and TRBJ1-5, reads DGGITQSPKYLFRKEGQNVTLSCEQNLNHDAMYWYRQDPGQGLRLIYYSQIVNDFQKGDIAEGYSVSREKKESFPLTVTSAQKNPTAFYLCASSIGHRDQPQHFGDGTRLSIL.

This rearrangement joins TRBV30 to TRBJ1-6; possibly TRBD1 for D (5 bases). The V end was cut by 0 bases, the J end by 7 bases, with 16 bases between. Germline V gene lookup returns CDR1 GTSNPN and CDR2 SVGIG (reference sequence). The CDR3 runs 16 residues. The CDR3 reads CAWSVPPGLPNSPLHF. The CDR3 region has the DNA TGTGCCTGGAGTGTACCCCCGGGACTGCCCAATTCACCCCTCCACTTT.

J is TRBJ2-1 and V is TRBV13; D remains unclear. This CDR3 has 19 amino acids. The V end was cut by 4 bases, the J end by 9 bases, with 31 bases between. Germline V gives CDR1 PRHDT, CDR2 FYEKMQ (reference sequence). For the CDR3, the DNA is TGTGCCAGCAGCTCCCTAAGGCCCGCCGGTCGGTCCCGAACCGTTGAGCAGTTCTTC. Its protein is CASSSLRPAGRSRTVEQFF.

The CDR3 DNA sequence: TGTGCCAGCAGTTACATGACGCATGAAGCTTTCTTT. Translating it yields CASSYMTHEAFF. The genes are TRBV11-2 and TRBJ1-1; no definite D call. This CDR3 is built from 12 residues. Germline V gene sequence: CDR1 SGHAT, CDR2 FQNNGV. Trimming stripped 6 bases from V and 7 bases from J, with 12 bases between.

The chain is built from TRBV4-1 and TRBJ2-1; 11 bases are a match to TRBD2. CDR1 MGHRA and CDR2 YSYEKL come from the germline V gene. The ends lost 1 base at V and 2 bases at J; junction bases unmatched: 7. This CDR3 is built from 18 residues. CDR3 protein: CASSQVDLGLAAYNEQFF. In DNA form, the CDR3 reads TGCGCCAGCAGCCAAGTGGATCTGGGACTAGCGGCCTACAATGAGCAGTTCTTC.

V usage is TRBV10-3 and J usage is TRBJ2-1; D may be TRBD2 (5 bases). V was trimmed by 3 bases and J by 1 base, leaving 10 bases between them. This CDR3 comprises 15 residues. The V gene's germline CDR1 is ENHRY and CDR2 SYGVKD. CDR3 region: CAISEVGESYNEQFF. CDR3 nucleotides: TGTGCCATCAGTGAAGTGGGAGAGTCCTACAATGAGCAGTTCTTC.

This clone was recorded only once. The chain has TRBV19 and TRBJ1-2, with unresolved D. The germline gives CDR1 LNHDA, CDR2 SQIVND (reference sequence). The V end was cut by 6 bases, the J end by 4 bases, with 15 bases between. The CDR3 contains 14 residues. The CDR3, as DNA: TGTGCCAGTAGCGTCATGGGTTGGGGCTATGGCTACACCTTC. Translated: CASSVMGWGYGYTF.

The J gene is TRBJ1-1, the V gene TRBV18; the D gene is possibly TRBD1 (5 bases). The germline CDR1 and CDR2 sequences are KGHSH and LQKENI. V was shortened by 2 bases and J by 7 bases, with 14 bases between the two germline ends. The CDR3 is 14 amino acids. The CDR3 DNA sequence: TGTGCCAGCTCACCAGCAGGTGTCAGGGATGAAGCTTTCTTT. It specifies CASSPAGVRDEAFF.

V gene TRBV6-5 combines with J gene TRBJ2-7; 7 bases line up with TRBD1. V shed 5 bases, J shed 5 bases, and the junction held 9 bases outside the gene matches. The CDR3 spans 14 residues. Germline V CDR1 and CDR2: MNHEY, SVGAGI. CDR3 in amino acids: CASSPTGTAHEQYF. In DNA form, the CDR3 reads TGTGCCAGCAGTCCCACCGGGACAGCCCACGAGCAGTACTTC.